The rows below give T cell receptor beta chains drawn from one sample of a study of a mutant IDH1 vaccine in newly diagnosed glioma. TCRdb's copy holds only in-frame clones and misses some; the assay was immunoSEQ multiplex PCR. The data show under 35,000 clones, about four fifths seen once. This specimen consisted of PBMCs, obtained from a glioma patient treated with radiotherapy, temozolomide or both. These receptors all stem from a man aged 25 to 40 with glioma. Each CDR3 is given with its conserved first and last residue.

J	V	CDR3
TRBJ1-1	TRBV18	CASSLRPEGAEAFF
TRBJ2-2	TRBV9	CASSVGVAGGYTGELFF
TRBJ1-2	TRBV28	CASSLDGADGYTF
TRBJ1-1	TRBV6-6	CASKQGSGNTEAFF
TRBJ2-3	TRBV14	CASSQRTGGTDTQYF
TRBJ2-1	TRBV10-3	CATESGELRYNEQFF
TRBJ2-1	TRBV30	CAHIPRQGRNEQFF
TRBJ1-6	TRBV7-2	CASSRRGVRESPLHF
TRBJ1-1	TRBV9	CASSALGVRNTEAFF
TRBJ1-2	TRBV28	CASRQTANYGYTF
TRBJ1-1	TRBV6-6	CASKVGSVTEAFF
TRBJ2-2	TRBV25-1	CASSARAGGPGELFF
TRBJ2-1	TRBV5-1	CASSLNLPVRADEQFF
TRBJ1-1	TRBV7-2	CASSPGAGMSEAFF
TRBJ1-1	TRBV6-6	CASSFGQVNTEAFF
TRBJ2-1	TRBV4-3	CASSQDLSGGAYNEQFF
TRBJ2-6	TRBV19	CASSITAGANVLTF
TRBJ2-2	TRBV29-1	CSVKRGDPAGELFF
TRBJ1-1	TRBV4-1	CASSLRSAGGNTEAFF
TRBJ2-7	TRBV19	CASSRPGLAGVDEQYF
TRBJ1-1	TRBV5-4	CASSLAGKGTEAFF
TRBJ2-7	TRBV14	CASSARRTRSSEQYF
TRBJ2-1	TRBV4-3	CASSQVSSIERDEQFF
TRBJ1-2	TRBV6-5	CASSQRISGLLGYTF
TRBJ1-2	TRBV30	CAWSVRRTYGYTF
TRBJ1-2	TRBV5-3	CARSLVRDRSNYGYTF
TRBJ1-2	TRBV10-2	CASSEEDRGYGYTF
TRBJ1-4	TRBV5-4	CASSSDKDDEKLFF
TRBJ1-5	TRBV27	CASRPGGAYQPQHF
TRBJ2-1	TRBV5-4	CASSTGGAGGTYNEQFF
TRBJ2-2	TRBV19	CASSRMQGSTGELFF
TRBJ1-4	TRBV14	CASSQDPILGGSNEKLFF
TRBJ1-4	TRBV9	CASSVDVGDEKLFF
TRBJ1-2	TRBV5-6	CASSPGTGGGDYGYTF
TRBJ1-4	TRBV9	CASSVTAATNEKLFF
TRBJ2-1	TRBV7-9	CASSLGTGIHEQFF
TRBJ1-4	TRBV5-6	CASSTAGQGEKLFF
TRBJ1-1	TRBV18	CASSPPGDKEAFF
TRBJ2-3	TRBV5-1	CASKPGQYLRGSTDTQYF
TRBJ2-1	TRBV10-1	CASSESGLAGASYNEQFF
TRBJ1-5	TRBV30	CAWSAGGWGDRPQHF
TRBJ1-1	TRBV7-8	CASSLRRDTEAFF
TRBJ1-1	TRBV5-1	CASSLVTGEYPEAFF
TRBJ1-4	TRBV7-9	CASSLDAETNEKLFF
TRBJ1-2	TRBV4-1	CASSQEREGLVGYTF
TRBJ2-2	TRBV28	CASSFNTGELFF
TRBJ1-6	TRBV7-2	CASSLQTGGNSPLHF
TRBJ2-7	TRBV10-3	CAIRQQREIYEQYF
TRBJ2-1	TRBV2	CASSELAIRRWGNEQFF
TRBJ1-1	TRBV30	CAWTLMNTEAFF